These 3 T cell receptor beta chains were sequenced from one sample in a study of CD8+ T cells in alopecia areata. RNA was isolated and reverse transcribed to cDNA, the sequencing template. TCRdb keeps only in-frame clones here, not all; method: immunoSEQ multiplex PCR. The sample yields 200,000 to 250,000 clones, roughly three fifths seen once. The sequenced material came from CD8+ T cells sorted from blood. The receptors come from a human donor in good health.

The CDR3 nucleotides are TGCAGCGTTGGGCAGGACTCGCTCTACACCTTC. Translation gives CSVGQDSLYTF. V is TRBV29-1 and J is TRBJ1-2; D is unclear. CDR1 SQVTM and CDR2 ANQGSEA come from the germline V gene. V lost 4 bases and J 10 bases, leaving 13 bases between the germline ends. CDR3 length equals 11 residues. The whole variable domain, filled in from reference TRBV29-1 and TRBJ1-2, reads SAVISQKPSRDICQRGTSLTIQCQVDSQVTMMFWYRQQPGQSLTLIATANQGSEATYESGFVIDKFPISRPNLTFSTLTVSNMSPEDSSIYLCSVGQDSLYTFGSGTRLTVV.

V usage is TRBV7-9 and J usage is TRBJ2-7; D gene uncertain. The CDR3 loop spans 12 amino acids. The germline gives CDR1 SEHNR, CDR2 FQNEAQ (reference sequence). V was shortened by 5 bases and J by 4 bases, with 9 bases between the two germline ends. CDR3 residues: CASSRVGYEQYF. As DNA, the CDR3 is TGTGCCAGCAGCAGAGTAGGGTACGAGCAGTACTTC.

This clone was seen more than once but under ten times. J is TRBJ1-2 and V is TRBV5-4; 10 bases agree with TRBD1. The CDR3 loop spans 14 amino acids. V was pared by 4 bases and J by 4 bases, with 4 bases of the junction left unmatched. The germline CDR1 and CDR2 sequences are SGHNT and YYREEE (reference sequence). CDR3 amino acids: CASSQGQGGYGYTF. The CDR3 DNA reads TGTGCCAGCAGCCAAGGACAGGGGGGCTATGGCTACACCTTC.